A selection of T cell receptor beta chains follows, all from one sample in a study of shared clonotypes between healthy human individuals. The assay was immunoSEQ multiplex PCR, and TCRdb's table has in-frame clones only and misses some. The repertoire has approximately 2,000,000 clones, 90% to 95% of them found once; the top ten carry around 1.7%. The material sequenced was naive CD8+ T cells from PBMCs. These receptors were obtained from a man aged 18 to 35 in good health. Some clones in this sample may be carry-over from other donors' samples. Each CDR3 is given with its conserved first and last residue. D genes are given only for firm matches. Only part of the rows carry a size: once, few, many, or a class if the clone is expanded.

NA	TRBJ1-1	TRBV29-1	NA	TGCAGCGTTGAGGGGGATCACACTGAAGCTTTCTTT	CSVEGDHTEAFF
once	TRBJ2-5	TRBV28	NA	TGTGCCAGCAGTTTAAAAACAGCCCTTGAGACCCAGTACTTC	CASSLKTALETQYF
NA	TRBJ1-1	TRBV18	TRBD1	TGTGCCAGCTCCGGGACAGGGGACACTGAAGCTTTCTTT	CASSGTGDTEAFF
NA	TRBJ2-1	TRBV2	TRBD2	TGTGCCAGCAGGGGGGGGACTAGTCTCAATGAGCAGTTCTTC	CASRGGTSLNEQFF
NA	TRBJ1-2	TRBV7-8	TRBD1	TGTGCCAGCAGCTTAGGTTTCGGGACAGGGACTAACTATGGCTACACCTTC	CASSLGFGTGTNYGYTF
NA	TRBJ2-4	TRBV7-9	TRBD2	TGTGCCAGCAGCTCGGGACTAGCGGGAGGGGCGGTTCAGTACTTC	CASSSGLAGGAVQYF
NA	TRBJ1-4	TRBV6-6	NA	TGTGCCAGCAGTTACGGGCAGTATCCTCAAAAACTGTTTTTT	CASSYGQYPQKLFF
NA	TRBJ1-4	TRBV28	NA	TGTGCCAGCAGTTTGGCGCAAGATAATGAAAAACTGTTTTTT	CASSLAQDNEKLFF
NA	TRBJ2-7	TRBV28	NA	TGTGCCAGCAGTCCCATCCGGGACGCCTCCTACGAGCAGTACTTC	CASSPIRDASYEQYF
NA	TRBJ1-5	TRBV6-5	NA	TGTGCCAGCAGGAACGGGGGTACAAATCAGCCCCAGCATTTT	CASRNGGTNQPQHF